The 8 T cell receptor beta chains reported below all come from one sample, sequenced in a study of blood T cell repertoires in COVID-19. Libraries were prepared by immunoSEQ multiplex PCR; TCRdb keeps only in-frame clonotypes and omits some of them. The top ten hold 2% to 3% of the sample, which has approximately 150,000 clones, 80% to 90% seen once. Sequencing was done on a sample of peripheral blood. The receptor set was obtained from a human donor with acute or convalescent COVID-19. The donor label of this sample is uncertain.

V is TRBV16 and J is TRBJ2-2, with D perhaps TRBD2 (5 bases). V lost 3 bases to trimming and J lost 3 bases, with 14 bases between them. CDR3 length: 16 amino acids. Germline V gene data show CDR1 as KGHSY and CDR2 as FQNENV. The chain's CDR3 is CASSQAPGVYTGELFF. Written as DNA, the CDR3 is TGTGCCAGCAGCCAGGCGCCCGGGGTGTACACCGGGGAGCTGTTTTTT.

This chain links TRBV21-1 with TRBJ1-1. TRBV21-1 is labeled a pseudogene. The CDR3 contains 15 residues. CDR3 residues: CASSPWGETNTEAFF. DNA of the CDR3: TGTGCCAGCAGCCCGTGGGGGGAGACTAACACTGAAGCTTTCTTT.

In its sample, this clone was seen once. This chain connects TRBV19 to TRBJ2-7; TRBD2 might be the D (6 bases). V was clipped by 6 bases and J by 0 bases, with 15 bases between them. The CDR3 is made up of 15 amino acids. From germline, CDR1 is LNHDA and CDR2 SQIVND (reference sequence). The CDR3 DNA reads TGTGCCAGTAGCCCCCGGGACGGGAGCTCCTACGAGCAGTACGTC. It encodes CASSPRDGSSYEQYV.

The chain combines TRBV10-3 with TRBJ2-1; 9 positions agree with TRBD2. The CDR3 runs to 17 residues. Germline V gives CDR1 ENHRY, CDR2 SYGVKD. J lost 6 bases, V lost 0 bases, and 9 bases had no gene match. CDR3 coding DNA: TGTGCCATCAGTGAGTCGACTCGGACTAGCGATAGCAATGAGCAGTTCTTC. This sequence encodes CAISESTRTSDSNEQFF.

The V gene is TRBV24-1, the J gene TRBJ2-3; D is uncertain. Trimming cost V 1 base and J 1 base, with 8 bases left between them. Germline V gives CDR1 KGHDR, CDR2 SFDVKD. This CDR3 has 15 amino acids. The CDR3, as DNA: TGTGCCACCAGTGATTTTGGCCAGGGCACAGATACGCAGTATTTT. This sequence encodes CATSDFGQGTDTQYF.

The V gene is TRBV6-5, the J gene TRBJ2-1; the match to TRBD2 covers 8 bases. The germline CDR1 and CDR2 sequences are MNHEY and SVGAGI. The CDR3 covers 16 residues. J gave up 9 bases and V 0 bases, and 10 bases lay outside the gene matches. In DNA form, the CDR3 reads TGTGCCAGCAGTTACTCGGCGGGGGGAGGTGTGATTGAGCAGTTCTTC. Encoded protein: CASSYSAGGGVIEQFF.

The J gene is TRBJ2-1, the V gene TRBV2; 7 bases align to TRBD2. This CDR3 comprises 16 residues. The V gene's germline CDR1 is SNHLY and CDR2 FYNNEI. With V trimmed by 1 base and J by 3 bases, 6 bases remained unmatched. CDR3 bases: TGTGCCAGCAGTGAAGAAGGCGGGAGCCTCTACAATGAGCAGTTCTTC. Encoded protein: CASSEEGGSLYNEQFF.

This sequence joins TRBV9 and TRBJ1-2, with no clear D. This CDR3 contains 17 residues. Trimming removed 6 bases at V and 5 bases at J, with 26 bases between. CDR1 SGDLS and CDR2 YYNGEE come from the germline V gene. CDR3 nucleotide sequence: TGTGCCAGCACCGAATCACAAACCCTTGTGTTCCCGTATGGCTACACCTTC. Its translation: CASTESQTLVFPYGYTF. Full variable domain (missing parts from reference TRBV9 and TRBJ1-2): DSGVTQTPKHLITATGQRVTLRCSPRSGDLSVYWYQQSLDQGLQFLIQYYNGEERAKGNILERFSAQQFPDLHSELNLSSLELGDSALYFCASTESQTLVFPYGYTFGSGTRLTVV.